What follows are 8 T cell receptor beta chains derived from one specimen sequenced in a study of cytomegalovirus exposure and HLA in healthy donors. Researchers ran the PCR with 60 Vbeta and 13 Jbeta primers. Clones were sequenced by immunoSEQ multiplex PCR, and TCRdb holds only the in-frame ones, with some missing. The data show around 150,000 clones, around 66% seen once. The specimen sequenced was PBMCs. The receptors originated from a woman in her twenties or thirties in good health and CMV-seropositive.

The J gene is TRBJ2-1, the V gene TRBV6-1; 11 bases align to TRBD1. The CDR3 sequence is 14 residues long. In germline, CDR1 is MNHNS, CDR2 SASEGT. Trimming cost V 10 bases and J 10 bases; bases outside gene matches: 12. CDR3 DNA sequence: TGTGCCACCCGAGTGGGACAGGGGGGTTTGGAGCAGTTCTTC. Protein: CATRVGQGGLEQFF.

A few counts support this clone. The J gene is TRBJ2-7, the V gene TRBV11-3; 9 bases are shared with TRBD2. V shed 5 bases, J shed 1 base, and the junction held 6 bases outside the gene matches. The length of the CDR3 is 15 residues. Per the germline V gene, CDR1 is SGHNT and CDR2 is YENEEA. This CDR3 is CASSLMTSGSYEQYF. CDR3 in DNA: TGTGCCAGCAGCCTAATGACTAGCGGTTCCTACGAGCAGTACTTC.

The rearrangement uses TRBV27 and TRBJ1-1; 12 bases are a match to TRBD1. CDR3 size: 17 residues. V was clipped by 7 bases and J by 3 bases; unmatched bases: 12. Per the germline V gene, CDR1 is MNHEY and CDR2 is SMNVEV (reference sequence). The CDR3 sequence: CASTLRGTGGLDTEAFF. CDR3 bases: TGTGCCAGCACCCTGAGGGGGACAGGGGGCCTCGACACTGAAGCTTTCTTT.

V is TRBV5-1 and J is TRBJ2-5; weak D call: TRBD2 (6 bases). The CDR3 is 14 amino acids. Trimming removed 7 bases from V and 3 bases from J, with 16 bases in between. Looked up from germline, CDR1 is SGHRS and CDR2 is YFSETQ. This chain's CDR3 is CASQLASLKETQYF. CDR3 DNA: TGCGCCAGCCAGCTAGCGTCCTTGAAAGAGACCCAGTACTTC.

The chain links TRBV7-9 to TRBJ2-7; 11 positions match TRBD2. The germline gives CDR1 SEHNR, CDR2 FQNEAQ (reference sequence). Unmatched junction bases numbered 1, after V lost 3 bases and J lost 3 bases. CDR3 length equals 14 residues. In DNA, the CDR3 is TGTGCCAGCAGCTTTCTAGCGGGGGGCTACGAGCAGTACTTC. Translation: CASSFLAGGYEQYF. The whole variable domain, filled in from reference TRBV7-9 and TRBJ2-7, reads DTGVSQNPRHKITKRGQNVTFRCDPISEHNRLYWYRQTLGQGPEFLTYFQNEAQLEKSRLLSDRFSAERPKGSFSTLEIQRTEQGDSAMYLCASSFLAGGYEQYFGPGTRLTVT.

This chain connects TRBV27 to TRBJ1-1; no clear D. Trimming cost V 3 bases and J 6 bases, with 11 bases left between them. Germline CDR1 reads MNHEY; CDR2 reads SMNVEV (reference sequence). This CDR3 spans 13 amino acids. CDR3 sequence reads: CASSFLDSAEAFF. The CDR3 DNA sequence: TGTGCCAGCAGTTTCCTGGACTCTGCTGAAGCTTTCTTT.

This clone was found a few times. The chain joins TRBV5-1 to TRBJ2-7; tentative D call: TRBD1 (5 bases). CDR3 size: 15 residues. V shed 4 bases and J shed 3 bases, with 17 bases lying between them. Germline V gives CDR1 SGHRS, CDR2 YFSETQ. The CDR3, as DNA: TGCGCCAGCAGCCTAACTTGGGGCAGCCACTACGAGCAGTACTTC. Its protein is CASSLTWGSHYEQYF.

The J gene is TRBJ1-2, the V gene TRBV6-1; TRBD1 aligns across 8 bases. CDR1 is MNHNS and CDR2 is SASEGT in the germline V gene. V lost 1 base and J lost 6; bases outside the gene matches: 1. The CDR3 spans 13 residues. CDR3 amino acids: CASSEVTGDGYTF. In nucleotides, the CDR3 is TGTGCCAGCAGTGAAGTGACAGGGGATGGCTACACCTTC.